A single T cell receptor beta chain is shown here with its context. This clone was recorded once. No cognate antigen has been identified for it. One base away there is no much larger clone; base qualities are not given. These data are taken from a study of monozygotic twins with cystic fibrosis (dated by TCRdb to 2020 to 2023). Turning to the overall study: Barcoded libraries were made from three micrograms of fragmented DNA using approximately 15 PCR cycles. To assess genetic influence on V and J gene usage, the study compared TCR beta repertoires within and across 16 monozygotic twin pairs with cystic fibrosis. The cohort included ten female and six male twin pairs, mostly children and adolescents, aged roughly 2.0 to 40 years with a median of 9.1 years. Twins were ranked among roughly 1,100 cohort participants for weight-for-height and FEVPerc (FEV1 disease centile) at the day of blood sampling. Data for three of the twin pairs had already been reported earlier in a different context.

The twin pairs came from the European Cystic Fibrosis Twin and Sibling Study Cohort, which recruited patients from over a hundred CF clinics across 14 European countries. Zygosity and CFTR genotype were verified in-house, and zygosity was tested by multiplex PCR of nine short tandem repeat loci. Peripheral blood was sampled from each twin, with clinical parameters recorded on the day of blood sampling. Genomic DNA was isolated from peripheral blood cells with phenol/chloroform and kept in TE buffer at 4 degrees C. TCR beta CDR3 regions were amplified by multiplex PCR with the immunoSEQ immune profiling system according to the manufacturer's instructions. An Illumina NextSeq system was used to carry out the sequencing. The original pipeline was this. Sequence data were processed on the immunoSEQ Analyzer platform, and clonality was computed as the square root of Simpson's index of productive rearrangements. Similarity in V and J usage was measured by Jensen-Shannon distance, and OLGA was used to compute CDR3 generation probabilities. Shared CDR3 sequences were searched in the immuneACCESS database (August 2020) and in VDJdb (December 2020). Imported from immuneACCESS, the table was reduced by TCRdb to in-frame sequences with V and J called. These copies leave out some clones; in studies compared against another copy, an unresolved V gene accounts for under half, and the cause of the remainder is not known. That table furnishes V, J and clone size, whereas the DNA furnished D and trimming. In all, the sample holds about 24,000 clones, and approximately 90% of those were seen once. In total, the top ten clones hold approximately 0.28% of the sample.

Study-wide conclusions, independent of this receptor: Simpson clonality was generally low (median about 0.01), which suggests a naive-dominated repertoire, and clonality was higher in the most severely affected patients. Sharing of nucleotide-identical clonotypes was significantly greater within monozygotic CF twin pairs than between unrelated CF individuals (P = 0.000026, Mann-Whitney). No association turned up between shared CDR3 numbers and age, concordance or disease severity, and the cohort was small. V gene usage was most similar to the co-twin in 13 of 16 pairs, and J usage was most similar to the co-twin in 8 of 16 pairs, which suggests genetic constraints.

Cut back by 0 bases and 6 bases, the V and J ends lie 8 bases apart. Including the terminal cysteine and phenylalanine, the CDR3 comprises 13 residues. The sequence is cut down to CDR3 DNA, 39 bases in frame from base 1. CDR1 and CDR2 are drawn from the germline V gene: MNHEY, SVGAGI. This receptor chain uses TRBV6-5 and TRBJ1-2; the D gene remains uncertain. Sequenced sample: blood. This TCR was recovered from a girl aged 2 to 10 with cystic fibrosis. The DNA is as follows: TGTGCCAGCAGTTACTCACGAGGGAATGGCTACACCTTC. Translated, it reads CASSYSRGNGYTF.